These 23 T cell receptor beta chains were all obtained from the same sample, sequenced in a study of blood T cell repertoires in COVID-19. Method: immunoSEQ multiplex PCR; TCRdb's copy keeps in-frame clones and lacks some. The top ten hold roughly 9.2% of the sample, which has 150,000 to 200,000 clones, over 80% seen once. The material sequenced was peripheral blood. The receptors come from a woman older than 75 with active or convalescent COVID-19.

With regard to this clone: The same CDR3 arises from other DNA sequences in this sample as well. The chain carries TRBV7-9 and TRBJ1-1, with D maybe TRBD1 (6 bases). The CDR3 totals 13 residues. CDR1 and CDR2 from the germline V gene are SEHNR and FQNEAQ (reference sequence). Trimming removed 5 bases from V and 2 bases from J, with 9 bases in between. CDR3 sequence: CASSLQGNTEAFF. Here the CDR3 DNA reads TGTGCCAGCAGCCTACAGGGTAACACTGAAGCTTTCTTT. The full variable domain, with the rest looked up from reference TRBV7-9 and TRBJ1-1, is DTGVSQNPRHKITKRGQNVTFRCDPISEHNRLYWYRQTLGQGPEFLTYFQNEAQLEKSRLLSDRFSAERPKGSFSTLEIQRTEQGDSAMYLCASSLQGNTEAFFGQGTRLTVV.

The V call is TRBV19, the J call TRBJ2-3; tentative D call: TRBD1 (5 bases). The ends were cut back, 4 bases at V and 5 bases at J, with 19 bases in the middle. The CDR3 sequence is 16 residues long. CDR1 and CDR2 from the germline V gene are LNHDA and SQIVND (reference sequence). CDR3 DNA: TGTGCCAGTAGTAATTCCAGGGTTTTAACGGGAGATACGCAGTATTTT. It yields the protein CASSNSRVLTGDTQYF.

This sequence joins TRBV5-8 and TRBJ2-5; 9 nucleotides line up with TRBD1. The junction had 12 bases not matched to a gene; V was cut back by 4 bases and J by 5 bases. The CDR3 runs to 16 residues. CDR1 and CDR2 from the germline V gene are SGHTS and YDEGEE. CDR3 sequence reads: CASSPNRGRPKETQYF. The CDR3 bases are TGTGCCAGCAGCCCCAACAGGGGGCGCCCCAAGGAGACCCAGTACTTC.

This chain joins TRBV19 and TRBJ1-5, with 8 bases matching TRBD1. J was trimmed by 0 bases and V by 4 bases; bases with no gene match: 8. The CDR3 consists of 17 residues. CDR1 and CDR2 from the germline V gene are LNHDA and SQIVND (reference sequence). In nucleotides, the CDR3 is TGTGCCAGTAGTACCACCGGGACAGGTTATAGCAATCAGCCCCAGCATTTT. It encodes CASSTTGTGYSNQPQHF. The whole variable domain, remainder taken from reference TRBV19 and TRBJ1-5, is DGGITQSPKYLFRKEGQNVTLSCEQNLNHDAMYWYRQDPGQGLRLIYYSQIVNDFQKGDIAEGYSVSREKKESFPLTVTSAQKNPTAFYLCASSTTGTGYSNQPQHFGDGTRLSIL.

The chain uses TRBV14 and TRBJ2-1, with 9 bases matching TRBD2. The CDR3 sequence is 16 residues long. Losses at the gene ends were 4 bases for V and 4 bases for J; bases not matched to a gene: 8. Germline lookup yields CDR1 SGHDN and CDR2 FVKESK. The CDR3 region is CASSLRSLAGYNEQFF. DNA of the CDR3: TGTGCCAGCAGCCTCAGAAGTCTAGCGGGGTACAATGAGCAGTTCTTC. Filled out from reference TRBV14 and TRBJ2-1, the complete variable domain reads EAGVTQFPSHSVIEKGQTVTLRCDPISGHDNLYWYRRVMGKEIKFLLHFVKESKQDESGMPNNRFLAERTGGTYSTLKVQPAELEDSGVYFCASSLRSLAGYNEQFFGPGTRLTVL.

CDR3 DNA: TGTGCCAGCGTAGAAAGCGGAACTAGCACAGATACGCAGTATTTT. Translation gives CASVESGTSTDTQYF. This chain connects TRBV7-2 to TRBJ2-3; a possible D gene is TRBD2 (5 bases). The germline CDR1 and CDR2 sequences are SGHTA and FQGNSA. Between the trimmed V and J ends, which lost 8 bases and 0 bases, there was a span of 15 bases. The CDR3 contains 15 residues.

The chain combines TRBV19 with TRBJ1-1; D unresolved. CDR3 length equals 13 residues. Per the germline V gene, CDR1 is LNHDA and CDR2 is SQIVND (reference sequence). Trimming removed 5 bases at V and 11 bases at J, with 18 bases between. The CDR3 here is CASSVADLGNAFF. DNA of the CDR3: TGTGCCAGTAGTGTAGCAGACCTAGGAAATGCTTTCTTT.

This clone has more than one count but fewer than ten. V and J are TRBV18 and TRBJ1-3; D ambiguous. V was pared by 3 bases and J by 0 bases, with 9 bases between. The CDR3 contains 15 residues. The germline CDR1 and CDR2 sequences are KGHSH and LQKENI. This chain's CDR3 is CASSPSRPSGNTIYF. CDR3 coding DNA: TGTGCCAGCTCACCCTCCAGGCCCTCTGGAAACACCATATATTTT.

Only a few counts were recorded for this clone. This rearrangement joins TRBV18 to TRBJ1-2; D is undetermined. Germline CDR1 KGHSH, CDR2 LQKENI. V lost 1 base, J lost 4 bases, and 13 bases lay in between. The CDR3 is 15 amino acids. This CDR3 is CASSPLRQDSYGYTF. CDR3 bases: TGTGCCAGCTCACCACTCCGGCAGGATAGCTATGGCTACACCTTC.

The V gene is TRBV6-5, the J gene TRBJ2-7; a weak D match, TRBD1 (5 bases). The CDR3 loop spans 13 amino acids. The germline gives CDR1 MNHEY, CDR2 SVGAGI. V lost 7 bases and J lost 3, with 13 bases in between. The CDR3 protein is CASTRTSGYEQYF. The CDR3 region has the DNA TGTGCCAGCACCAGGACAAGTGGCTACGAGCAGTACTTC.

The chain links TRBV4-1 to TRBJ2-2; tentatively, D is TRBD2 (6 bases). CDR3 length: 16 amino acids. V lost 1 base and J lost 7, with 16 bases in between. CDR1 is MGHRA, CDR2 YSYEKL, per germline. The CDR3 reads CASSQAQGGVGGELFF. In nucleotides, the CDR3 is TGCGCCAGCAGCCAAGCCCAAGGAGGGGTAGGCGGGGAGCTGTTTTTT.

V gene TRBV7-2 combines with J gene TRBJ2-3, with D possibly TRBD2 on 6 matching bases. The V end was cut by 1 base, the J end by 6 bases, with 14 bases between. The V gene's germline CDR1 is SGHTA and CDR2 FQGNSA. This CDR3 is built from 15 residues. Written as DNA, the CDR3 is TGTGCCAGCAGCTTAGAAGTTGTGGGGGGTGATACGCAGTATTTT. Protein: CASSLEVVGGDTQYF.

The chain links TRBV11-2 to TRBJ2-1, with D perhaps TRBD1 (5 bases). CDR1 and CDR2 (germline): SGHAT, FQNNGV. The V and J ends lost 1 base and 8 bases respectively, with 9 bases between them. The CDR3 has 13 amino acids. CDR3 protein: CASSLVGRHEQFF. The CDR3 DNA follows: TGTGCCAGCAGCTTAGTGGGGCGTCATGAGCAGTTCTTC. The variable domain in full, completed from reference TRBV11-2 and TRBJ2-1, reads EAGVAQSPRYKIIEKRQSVAFWCNPISGHATLYWYQQILGQGPKLLIQFQNNGVVDDSQLPKDRFSAERLKGVDSTLKIQPAKLEDSAVYLCASSLVGRHEQFFGPGTRLTVL.

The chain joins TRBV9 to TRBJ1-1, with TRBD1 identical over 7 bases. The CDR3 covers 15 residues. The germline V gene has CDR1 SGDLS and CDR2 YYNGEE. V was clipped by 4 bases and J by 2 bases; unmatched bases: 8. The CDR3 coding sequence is TGTGCCAGCAGCCCCAGACAGGGAACTAACACTGAAGCTTTCTTT. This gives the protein CASSPRQGTNTEAFF.

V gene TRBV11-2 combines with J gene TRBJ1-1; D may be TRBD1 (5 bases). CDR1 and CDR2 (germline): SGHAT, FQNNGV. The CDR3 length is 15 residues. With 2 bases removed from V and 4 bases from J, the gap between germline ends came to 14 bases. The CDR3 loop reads CASSLSGGFFTEAFF. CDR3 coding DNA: TGTGCCAGCAGCTTATCGGGGGGGTTCTTCACTGAAGCTTTCTTT.

CDR3 region: CASSKPPPPFGYTF. The CDR3 DNA sequence: TGTGCCAGCAGTAAGCCTCCCCCCCCATTCGGCTACACCTTC. The rearrangement joins TRBV2 to TRBJ1-2; D gene ambiguous. V was cut by 5 bases and J by 8 bases, with 18 bases left in between. The CDR3 is 14 residues long. CDR1 is SNHLY and CDR2 is FYNNEI in the germline V gene.

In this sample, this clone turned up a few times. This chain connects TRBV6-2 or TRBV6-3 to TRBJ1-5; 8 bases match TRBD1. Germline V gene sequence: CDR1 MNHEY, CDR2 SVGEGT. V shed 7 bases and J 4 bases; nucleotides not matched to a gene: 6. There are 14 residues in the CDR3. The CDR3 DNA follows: TGTGCCAGCACCCCGGGACAGGCGAATCAGCCCCAGCATTTT. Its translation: CASTPGQANQPQHF.

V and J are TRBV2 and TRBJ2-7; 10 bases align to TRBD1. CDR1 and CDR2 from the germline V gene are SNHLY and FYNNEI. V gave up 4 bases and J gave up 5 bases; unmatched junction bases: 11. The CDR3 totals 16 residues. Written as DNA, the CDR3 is TGTGCCAGCAGTGCACGGGACAGGGGATTTAGACACGAGCAGTACTTC. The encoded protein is CASSARDRGFRHEQYF.

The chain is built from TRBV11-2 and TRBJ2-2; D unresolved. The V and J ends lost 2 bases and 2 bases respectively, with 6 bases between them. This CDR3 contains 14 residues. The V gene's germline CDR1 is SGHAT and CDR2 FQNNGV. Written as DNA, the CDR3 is TGTGCCAGCAGCTTAAGCCGAAACACCGGGGAGCTGTTTTTT. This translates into CASSLSRNTGELFF. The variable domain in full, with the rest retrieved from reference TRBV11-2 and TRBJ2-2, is EAGVAQSPRYKIIEKRQSVAFWCNPISGHATLYWYQQILGQGPKLLIQFQNNGVVDDSQLPKDRFSAERLKGVDSTLKIQPAKLEDSAVYLCASSLSRNTGELFFGEGSRLTVL.

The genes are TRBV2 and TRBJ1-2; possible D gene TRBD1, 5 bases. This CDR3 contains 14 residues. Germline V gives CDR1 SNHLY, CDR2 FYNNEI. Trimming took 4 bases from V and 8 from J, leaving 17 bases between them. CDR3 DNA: TGTGCCAGCAGTGGCGGGACCAAAACGTGGGGCTACACCTTC. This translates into CASSGGTKTWGYTF.

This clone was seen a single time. The CDR3 is CVARGTNEKLFF. CDR3 nucleotide sequence: TGTGTGGCTCGAGGGACTAATGAAAAACTGTTTTTT. This chain connects TRBV6-6 to TRBJ1-4; no firm D call. The CDR3 consists of 12 residues. The germline V gene has CDR1 MNHNY and CDR2 SVGAGI (reference sequence).

The chain's CDR3 is CASRRRSGVNTGELFF. In DNA, the CDR3 is TGTGCCAGCAGGAGACGTAGCGGGGTGAACACCGGGGAGCTGTTTTTT. This rearrangement joins TRBV6-6 to TRBJ2-2, with 8 bases identical to TRBD2. Trimming took 6 bases from V and 1 from J; bases not matched to a gene: 7. The V gene's germline CDR1 is MNHNY and CDR2 SVGAGI (reference sequence). This CDR3 has 16 amino acids.

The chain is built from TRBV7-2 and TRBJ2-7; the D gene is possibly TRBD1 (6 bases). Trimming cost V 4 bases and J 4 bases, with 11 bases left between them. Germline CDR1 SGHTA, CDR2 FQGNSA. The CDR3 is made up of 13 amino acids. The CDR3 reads CASSSYRAYEQYF. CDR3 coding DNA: TGTGCCAGCAGCTCGTACAGGGCTTACGAGCAGTACTTC.